This T cell receptor beta chain derives from a study of OX40 agonist ivuxolimab in advanced cancers. As for the study more broadly: The costimulatory receptor OX40 (CD134) was targeted by ivuxolimab, a fully human IgG2 agonistic monoclonal antibody. Patients were allowed to have had prior anti-PD-1, anti-PD-L1 or anti-CTLA-4 therapy, and around 43% of the dose-escalation patients had been treated with checkpoint inhibitors. Intravenous ivuxolimab was administered to patients every 2 weeks at six dose levels: 0.01, 0.1, 0.3, 1.5, 3 and 10 mg/kg. The dose-escalation cohort was almost 85% male with a mean age of approximately 59 years, ranging from roughly 20 to 85. The paper covers the monotherapy dose-escalation part of the phase I ivuxolimab trial, which included N of about 50 patients. Among the roughly 52 dose-escalation patients, about 20 had hepatocellular carcinoma, 15 melanoma, 9 renal cell carcinoma and 9 head and neck cancer. The point of sequencing TCRbeta in the periphery was to test whether ivuxolimab changed TCR sequence diversity and drove clonal T-cell expansion. Three dose-escalation patients achieved partial responses, one with hepatocellular carcinoma and two with cutaneous melanoma. The study at large found these results: After ivuxolimab, more expanded clones were found on average in CD8+ T cells than in CD4+ T cells. The antigen specificity of the clonally expanded peripheral T cells was not determined. Low levels of normalized T-cell clonal expansion were also seen in some patients who did not respond. Partial responders in the 0.1-3.0 mg/kg groups had among the lowest normalized peripheral clonal expansion, especially among CD8+ T cells. At doses from 0.1 to 3.0 mg/kg, clonal expansion was seen in both CD4+ and CD8+ blood T cells between baseline and week 6.

A word on this clone: Its binding antigen is unknown. Base qualities are not recorded, but no much larger clone differs from it by a single base.

Reading from cysteine to phenylalanine, the CDR3 counts 15 amino acids. The sequence is cut down to CDR3 DNA, 45 bases in frame from base 1. Trimming accounts for 5 bases at V and 4 bases at J, while the number of junction bases matched to no gene is 6. Based on the germline V gene (reference sequence), the CDR1 and CDR2 sequences are SEHNR and FQNEAQ. Genomic DNA was isolated from the sorted cells so that the TCRbeta CDR3 region could be sequenced. The immunoSEQ Assay was used to sequence the TCRbeta CDR3 regions. Imported from immuneACCESS, the table was reduced by TCRdb to in-frame sequences with V and J called. These copies leave out some clones; in studies compared against another copy, an unresolved V gene accounts for under half, and the cause of the remainder is not known. In all, the sample holds roughly 41,000 clones, and 91% of those were seen once. The ten largest clones represent around 4.7% of the sample.

Patients with autoimmune disease history or receiving systemic immunosuppression were excluded from the trial. In every dose cohort, peripheral blood was drawn for TCR sequencing at baseline, cycle 4 day 1, and cycle 7 day 1. The samples were drawn from a first-in-human, open-label, multicenter phase I dose-escalation trial of ivuxolimab. Adults with locally advanced or metastatic head and neck squamous cell, hepatocellular, melanoma or renal cell carcinoma were enrolled in the trial. Before TCR sequencing, CD4+ T cells and CD8+ T cells were sorted from peripheral blood as separate populations. The sequence came from an adult with an advanced solid tumor such as melanoma, head and neck, liver or kidney cancer. The chain is assembled from TRBV7-9 and TRBJ2-5; 11 central bases correspond to TRBD1. The sample consisted of CD4+ or CD8+ T cells sorted from blood, taken in a trial of the OX40 agonist ivuxolimab. The DNA sequence is as follows: TGTGCCAGCAGCCAGGGACAGGGGGTGGGAGAGACCCAGTACTTC. It encodes CASSQGQGVGETQYF.